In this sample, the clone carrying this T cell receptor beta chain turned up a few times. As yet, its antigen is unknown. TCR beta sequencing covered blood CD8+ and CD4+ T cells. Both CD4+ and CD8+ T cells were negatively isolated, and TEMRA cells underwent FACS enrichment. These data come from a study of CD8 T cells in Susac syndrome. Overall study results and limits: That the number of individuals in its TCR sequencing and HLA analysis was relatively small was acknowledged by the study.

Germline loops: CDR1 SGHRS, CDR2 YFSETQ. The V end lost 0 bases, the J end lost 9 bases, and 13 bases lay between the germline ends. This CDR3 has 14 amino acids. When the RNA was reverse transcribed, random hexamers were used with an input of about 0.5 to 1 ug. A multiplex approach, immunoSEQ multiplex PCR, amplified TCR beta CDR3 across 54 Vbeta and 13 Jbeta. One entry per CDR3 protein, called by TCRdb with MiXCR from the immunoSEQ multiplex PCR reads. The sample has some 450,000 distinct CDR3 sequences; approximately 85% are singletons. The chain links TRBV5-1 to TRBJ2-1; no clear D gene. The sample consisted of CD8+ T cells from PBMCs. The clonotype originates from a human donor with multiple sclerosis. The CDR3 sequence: CASSLASLVGEQFF. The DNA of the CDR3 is TGCGCCAGCAGCTTGGCCAGCCTAGTGGGTGAGCAGTTCTTC.